This T cell receptor (beta chain) was documented in a study of cytomegalovirus exposure and HLA in healthy donors. General study results and limits: High specificity and sensitivity for cytomegalovirus status were reported for the classifier. Rarity marked most TCR sequences, yet some public TCRs occurred in many donors.

Sequencing was performed with immunoSEQ multiplex PCR; in TCRdb, only in-frame clones are kept and a portion is missing. Seen here are fewer than 150,000 clones, 88% observed once, and the top ten hold 7.5% to 10%. The CDR3 has 17 amino acids. Germline assignment: CDR1 SGHVT and CDR2 SQSDAQ. With V trimmed by 4 bases and J by 6 bases, 14 bases remained unmatched. A word on this clone: Its specificity is unknown.

An approximately 130-subject validation cohort, separate from the roughly 670-subject first cohort, supplied the donors. Material: PBMCs. J is TRBJ2-3 and V is TRBV7-4, with TRBD1 matching 9 bases. This clonotype was sampled from a woman between 18 and 29 years old in good health and CMV-seropositive. The DNA for the CDR3 is TGTGCCAGCAGCTCCCCTAGGGGGACAGGGCATGCGGATACGCAGTATTTT. Its protein is CASSSPRGTGHADTQYF.